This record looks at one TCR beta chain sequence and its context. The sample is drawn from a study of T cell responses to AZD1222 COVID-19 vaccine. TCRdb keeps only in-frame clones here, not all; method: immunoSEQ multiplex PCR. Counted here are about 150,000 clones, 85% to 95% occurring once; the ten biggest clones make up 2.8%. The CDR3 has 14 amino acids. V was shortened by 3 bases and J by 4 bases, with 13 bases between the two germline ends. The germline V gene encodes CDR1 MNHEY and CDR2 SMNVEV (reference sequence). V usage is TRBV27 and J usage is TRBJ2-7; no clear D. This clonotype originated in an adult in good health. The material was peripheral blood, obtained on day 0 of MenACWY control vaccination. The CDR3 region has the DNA TGTGCCAGCAGTTTCGGGCAGGCCAAGTACGAGCAGTACTTC. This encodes CASSFGQAKYEQYF.